Detailed here is one T cell receptor beta chain. The table came from immunoSEQ multiplex PCR; TCRdb's copy has only in-frame clones and leaves some out. In the table there are about 36,000 clones, approximately 92% of which are singletons. The entry originates in a study of T cell changes during pregnancy in multiple sclerosis. This CDR3 spans 14 amino acids. Germline lookup yields CDR1 SNHLY and CDR2 FYNNEI. V was cut by 8 bases and J by 4 bases, with 14 bases left in between. The receptor was derived from a female donor in good health, enrolled as a control in a pregnancy study. The material was CD4+ T cells from peripheral blood mononuclear cells, obtained in the third trimester of pregnancy. V usage is TRBV2 and J usage is TRBJ2-2; a weak D match, TRBD1 (5 bases). The CDR3 bases are TGTGCCAGCGCGAGTTGGGGCGGCACCGGGGAGCTGTTTTTT. As protein: CASASWGGTGELFF.